This T cell receptor (beta chain) was identified in a study of T-cell memory formation after mild COVID-19. About the study: For the most part, TCR clusters were specific to one donor.

TCRdb used MiXCR to reprocess the 5' RACE reads, holding one entry per CDR3 protein. The table includes hundreds of thousands of distinct CDR3 sequences, approximately 19% detected once. A word on this clonotype: The antigen is not known.

Whole-study results and caveats: Certain responding clones were present in pre-infection memory, suggesting participation of cross-reactive memory.

The TCR comes from a man aged 18-30 years who had mild COVID-19 (a few samples of this study predate the infection). Cell type and time point are not known. The sample was PBMCs or a T cell subset sorted from them (not recorded which).

For the CDR3, the DNA is TGTGCCAGCAGCTTGGCAGGGCCTCTCTCTGGGGCCAACGTCCTGACTTTC. Its protein product is CASSLAGPLSGANVLTF. This sequence joins TRBV7-2 and TRBJ2-6; possible D gene TRBD1, 5 bases. Trimming shortened V by 3 bases and J by 0 bases, and 12 bases separated the two germline ends. The V gene's germline CDR1 is SGHTA and CDR2 FQGNSA. The CDR3 covers 17 residues.